This T cell receptor beta chain was identified in a study of T cell repertoires in cytomegalovirus infection. MiXCR was run by TCRdb on the reads, yielding one entry per CDR3 protein. The table has some 100,000 distinct CDR3 sequences, around a quarter seen once; the top ten hold roughly two fifths. This clonotype was picked up a small number of times. This CDR3 region has 13 residues. The germline V gene encodes CDR1 MNHEY and CDR2 SVGEGT. Trimming took 5 bases from V and 1 from J, leaving 7 bases between them. The clonotype was recovered from a human donor in good health (CMV status not recorded). Some clones in this sample may be carry-over from other donors' samples. Sequenced input: CD8+ T cells from PBMCs. The V and J genes are TRBV6-2 or TRBV6-3 and TRBJ2-3; D is unclear. CDR3 nucleotide sequence: TGTGCCAGCAGTGACCCGGGCACAGATACGCAGTATTTT. This gives the protein CASSDPGTDTQYF.